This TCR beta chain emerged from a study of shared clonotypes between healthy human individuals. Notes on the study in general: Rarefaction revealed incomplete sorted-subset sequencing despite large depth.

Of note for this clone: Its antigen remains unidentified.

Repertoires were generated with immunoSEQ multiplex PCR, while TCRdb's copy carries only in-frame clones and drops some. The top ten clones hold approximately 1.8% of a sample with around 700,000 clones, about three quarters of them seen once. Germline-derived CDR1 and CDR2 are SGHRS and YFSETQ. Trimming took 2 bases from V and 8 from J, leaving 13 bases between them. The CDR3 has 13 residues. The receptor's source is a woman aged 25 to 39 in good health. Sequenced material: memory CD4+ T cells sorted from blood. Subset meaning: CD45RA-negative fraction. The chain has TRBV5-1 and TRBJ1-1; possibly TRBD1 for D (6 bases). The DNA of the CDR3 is TGCGCCAGCAGCTTCGATCCCGGGACAGAAGCTTTCTTT. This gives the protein CASSFDPGTEAFF.